One sample yielded the 18 T cell receptor beta chains listed below, sequenced in a study of T-cell memory formation after mild COVID-19. MiXCR, run by TCRdb on the 5' RACE reads, gives a single entry per CDR3 protein. The sample yields 300,000 to 400,000 distinct CDR3 sequences, approximately 21% seen once. What was sequenced was PBMCs or a T cell subset sorted from them (not recorded which). These receptors were collected from an adult woman who had mild COVID-19 (a few samples of this study predate the infection). Cell type and time point are not known.

The chain has TRBV7-6 and TRBJ2-7, with D perhaps TRBD1 or TRBD2 (6 bases each). The germline gives CDR1 SGHVS, CDR2 FNYEAQ. V lost 5 bases and J 2 bases, leaving 19 bases between the germline ends. This CDR3 contains 16 residues. CDR3 region: CASSPEGGRGPYEQYF. CDR3 in DNA: TGTGCCAGCAGCCCCGAGGGGGGCAGGGGCCCCTACGAGCAGTACTTC.

This sequence joins TRBV30 and TRBJ2-5; 7 bases match TRBD2. V was pared by 4 bases and J by 5 bases, with 4 bases of the junction left unmatched. Germline values: CDR1 GTSNPN, CDR2 SVGIG (reference sequence). CDR3 length: 12 residues. The CDR3 loop is CAWTGGWETQYF. CDR3 sequence (DNA): TGTGCCTGGACGGGGGGATGGGAGACCCAGTACTTC.

The chain combines TRBV23-1 with TRBJ2-7, with 9 positions matching TRBD1. TRBV23-1 is labeled an ORF, and its function is uncertain. This CDR3 is built from 15 residues. V gave up 2 bases and J gave up 0 bases; unmatched junction bases: 2. The CDR3 reads CASSQRTGDSYEQYF. The CDR3 region has the DNA TGCGCCAGCAGTCAACGGACAGGGGACTCCTACGAGCAGTACTTC.

The chain links TRBV9 to TRBJ2-3; TRBD2 matches at 7 bases. Germline CDR1 and CDR2: SGDLS and YYNGEE. V lost 0 bases, J lost 3 bases, and 4 bases stayed unmatched. The CDR3 runs to 15 residues. This chain's CDR3 is CASSVGQGGTDTQYF. CDR3 nucleotide sequence: TGTGCCAGCAGCGTAGGGCAGGGAGGGACAGATACGCAGTATTTT.

There are a few counts of this clonotype. The gene calls are TRBV3-1 and TRBJ2-2, with 8 positions matching TRBD1. The CDR3 has 15 residues. Germline CDR1 and CDR2: LGHDT and YNNKEL (reference sequence). The V and J ends lost 6 bases and 0 bases, in that order; junction bases with no gene match: 3. CDR3 sequence reads: CASRRQGSNTGELFF. CDR3 DNA: TGTGCCAGCAGGCGACAGGGGTCGAACACCGGGGAGCTGTTTTTT.

The chain is built from TRBV12-3 or TRBV12-4 and TRBJ1-3; D unclear. The CDR3 has 16 amino acids. Trimming removed 6 bases at V and 3 bases at J, with 18 bases between. CDR3 protein: CASRFRGNWFGNTIYF. Written as DNA, the CDR3 is TGTGCCAGCAGGTTCAGAGGGAACTGGTTTGGAAACACCATATATTTT.

The chain recombines TRBV5-1 with TRBJ1-1; tentatively, D is TRBD1 (6 bases). The CDR3 consists of 15 residues. Looked up from germline, CDR1 is SGHRS and CDR2 is YFSETQ. V lost 4 bases to trimming and J lost 7 bases, with 20 bases between them. CDR3: CASSPRTASLGEAFF. The CDR3 region has the DNA TGCGCCAGCAGCCCGCGGACAGCAAGCCTAGGTGAAGCTTTCTTT.

This clonotype has a handful of counts. The chain couples TRBV5-1 to TRBJ1-1, with D unclear. Germline-derived CDR1 and CDR2 are SGHRS and YFSETQ. Trimming took 5 bases from V and 6 from J, leaving 20 bases between them. The CDR3 totals 15 residues. CDR3 sequence: CASSPMSQSPSEAFF. The CDR3 DNA follows: TGCGCCAGCAGTCCTATGAGCCAGAGTCCGTCTGAAGCTTTCTTT.

There are a few counts of this clonotype. The J gene is TRBJ2-1, the V gene TRBV11-2; maybe TRBD2 (6 bases). The V gene lost 6 bases and the J gene lost 8 bases, with 17 bases spanning the gap. Germline lookup yields CDR1 SGHAT and CDR2 FQNNGV. This CDR3 region has 14 residues. In DNA, the CDR3 is TGTGCCAGCAGATCCCAGATGGCGGGGTATGAGCAGTTCTTC. Its translation: CASRSQMAGYEQFF.

This chain links TRBV12-3 or TRBV12-4 with TRBJ1-5; the match to TRBD1 covers 7 bases. Trimming took 6 bases from V and 4 from J; bases not matched to a gene: 6. The CDR3 is 14 amino acids. The CDR3 region has the DNA TGTGCCAGCAGAAGACAGGGTAGGAATCAGCCCCAGCATTTT. It is translated as CASRRQGRNQPQHF.

V gene TRBV20-1 combines with J gene TRBJ2-3; TRBD2 matches 9 bases. Trimming took 5 bases from V and 7 from J; bases not matched to a gene: 16. The CDR3 length is 16 residues. Germline values: CDR1 DFQATT, CDR2 SNEGSKA (reference sequence). The CDR3 nucleotides read TGCAGTGCTGTAGCGGGGGCCTTTGACCACACGAATACGCAGTATTTT. Translated: CSAVAGAFDHTNTQYF.

The chain employs TRBV24-1 and TRBJ2-3; 10 bases are a match to TRBD2. V was pared by 4 bases and J by 2 bases, with 8 bases of the junction left unmatched. The CDR3 runs to 17 residues. CDR1 KGHDR and CDR2 SFDVKD come from the germline V gene. CDR3 protein: CATSDQRTSGDTDTQYF. The CDR3 bases are TGTGCCACCAGTGACCAGCGGACTAGCGGAGACACAGATACGCAGTATTTT.

In its sample, this clonotype was seen a few times. This chain links TRBV5-1 with TRBJ2-1, with D possibly called TRBD1 or TRBD2 (5 bases each). The CDR3 is made up of 15 amino acids. Between the trimmed V and J ends, which lost 2 bases and 5 bases, there was a span of 14 bases. Germline V CDR1 and CDR2: SGHRS, YFSETQ. The CDR3 loop reads CASSFGRERDNEQFF. In DNA form, the CDR3 reads TGCGCCAGCAGCTTCGGCAGGGAGAGGGACAATGAGCAGTTCTTC.

The chain carries TRBV6-5 and TRBJ2-7; tentatively, D is TRBD2 (5 bases). V was trimmed by 2 bases and J by 3 bases, leaving 17 bases between them. The CDR3 length is 16 residues. Germline V gene sequence: CDR1 MNHEY, CDR2 SVGAGI. The CDR3 loop is CASSYSGEIGYYEQYF. In DNA, the CDR3 is TGTGCCAGCAGTTACAGTGGGGAGATCGGATACTACGAGCAGTACTTC.

This clonotype was counted ten times or more. The chain's CDR3 is CASSYSSGPYEQYF. The DNA of the CDR3 is TGTGCCAGCAGTTATTCCTCGGGCCCGTACGAGCAGTACTTC. The V and J genes are TRBV6-2 or TRBV6-3 and TRBJ2-7; no reliable D call. Germline V CDR1 and CDR2: MNHEY, SVGEGT. The ends were cut back, 3 bases at V and 4 bases at J, with 13 bases in the middle. The CDR3 length is 14 residues.

The genes are TRBV4-3 and TRBJ2-1; 12 positions agree with TRBD2. The J segment lost 5 bases and the V segment lost 4 bases, leaving 3 bases of the junction unmatched. Germline V gives CDR1 LGHNA, CDR2 YSLEER. The CDR3 contains 15 residues. CDR3 DNA sequence: TGCGCCAGCAGCCCCTGGACTAGCGGGGACAATGAGCAGTTCTTC. It codes for CASSPWTSGDNEQFF.

This clonotype was counted between two and nine times. V and J are TRBV10-3 and TRBJ1-5; 8 bases map to TRBD1. This CDR3 spans 16 amino acids. CDR1 and CDR2 (germline): ENHRY, SYGVKD. J gave up 2 bases and V 4 bases, and 7 bases lay outside the gene matches. The DNA of the CDR3 is TGTGCCATCAGTGCCAACTCAGGGGGCGGCAATCAGCCCCAGCATTTT. Its protein product is CAISANSGGGNQPQHF.

This clonotype has just a few counts. The V call is TRBV4-1, the J call TRBJ2-3; 8 nucleotides match TRBD2. Germline CDR1 MGHRA, CDR2 YSYEKL. The CDR3 is 17 residues long. V gave up 8 bases and J gave up 1 base; unmatched junction bases: 14. The CDR3 loop reads CASRVRTSWEGTDTQYF. The CDR3 nucleotides are TGCGCCAGCCGGGTCAGGACTAGCTGGGAGGGCACAGATACGCAGTATTTT.